This entry concerns a single TCR beta chain. Its cognate antigen is unknown. The data belong to a study of T cell responses to AZD1222 COVID-19 vaccine. Findings and caveats of the study: In a largely white British group with more females than males, clonal diversity was possibly underestimated. Repertoire sampling occurred only after the peak T cell response. Recipients of AZD1222 seropositive at baseline numbered only 6 or 7. Spike-specific TCR depth and breadth grew after two AZD1222 doses.

This CDR3 region has 15 residues. The germline V gene has CDR1 SQVTM and CDR2 ANQGSEA. V lost 7 bases and J lost 1; bases outside the gene matches: 6. Clones were read by immunoSEQ multiplex PCR, and TCRdb kept only the in-frame ones, dropping some. The repertoire holds 95,000 to 110,000 clones, with around nine tenths as singletons. The sample here was peripheral blood, taken 28 days after the second dose of the MenACWY control vaccine. The rearrangement uses TRBV29-1 and TRBJ2-5, with TRBD2 matching over 13 bases. The TCR comes from an adult who received the MenACWY meningococcal vaccine as a control. This CDR3 is CSARTSGGFQETQYF. For the CDR3, the DNA is TGCAGCGCCAGGACTAGCGGGGGATTCCAAGAGACCCAGTACTTC. Full variable domain (remainder filled in from reference TRBV29-1 and TRBJ2-5): SAVISQKPSRDICQRGTSLTIQCQVDSQVTMMFWYRQQPGQSLTLIATANQGSEATYESGFVIDKFPISRPNLTFSTLTVSNMSPEDSSIYLCSARTSGGFQETQYFGPGTRLLVL.